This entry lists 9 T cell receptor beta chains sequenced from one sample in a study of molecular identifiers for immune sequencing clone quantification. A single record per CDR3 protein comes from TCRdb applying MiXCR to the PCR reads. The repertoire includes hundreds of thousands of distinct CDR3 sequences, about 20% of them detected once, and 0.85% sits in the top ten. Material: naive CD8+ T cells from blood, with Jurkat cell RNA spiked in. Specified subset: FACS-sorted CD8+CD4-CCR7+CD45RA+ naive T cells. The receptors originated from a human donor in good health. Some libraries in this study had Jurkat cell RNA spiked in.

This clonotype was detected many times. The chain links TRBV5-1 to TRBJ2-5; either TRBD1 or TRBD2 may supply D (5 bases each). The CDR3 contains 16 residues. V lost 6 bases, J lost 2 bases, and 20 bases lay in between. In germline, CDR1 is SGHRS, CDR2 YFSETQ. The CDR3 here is CASTSQGPLPQETQYF. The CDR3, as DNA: TGCGCCAGCACAAGCCAGGGACCTCTGCCTCAAGAGACCCAGTACTTC. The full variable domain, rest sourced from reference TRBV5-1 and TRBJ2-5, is KAGVTQTPRYLIKTRGQQVTLSCSPISGHRSVSWYQQTPGQGLQFLFEYFSETQRNKGNFPGRFSGRQFSNSRSEMNVSTLELGDSALYLCASTSQGPLPQETQYFGPGTRLLVL.

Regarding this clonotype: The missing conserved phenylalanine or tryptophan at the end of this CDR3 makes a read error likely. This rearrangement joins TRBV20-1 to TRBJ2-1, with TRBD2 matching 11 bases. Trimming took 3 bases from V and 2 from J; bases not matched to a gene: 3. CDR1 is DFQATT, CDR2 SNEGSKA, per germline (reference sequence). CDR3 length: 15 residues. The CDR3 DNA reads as TGCAGTGCTAGGCAACTAGCGGGGGCCTACAATGAGCAGTTCCTC. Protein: CSARQLAGAYNEQFL.

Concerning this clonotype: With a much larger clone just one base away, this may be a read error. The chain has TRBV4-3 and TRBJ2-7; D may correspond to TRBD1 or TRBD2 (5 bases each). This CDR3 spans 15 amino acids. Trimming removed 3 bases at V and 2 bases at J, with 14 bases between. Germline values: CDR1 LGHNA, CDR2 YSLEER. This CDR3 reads CASSQDGDLPYEQYF. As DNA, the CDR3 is TGCGCCAGCAGCCAGGACGGGGACCTCCCCTACGAGCAGTACTTC.

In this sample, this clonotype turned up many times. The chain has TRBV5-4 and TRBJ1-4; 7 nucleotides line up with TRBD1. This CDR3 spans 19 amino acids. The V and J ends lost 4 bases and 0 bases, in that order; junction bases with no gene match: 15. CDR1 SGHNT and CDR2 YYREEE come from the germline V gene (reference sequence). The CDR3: CASSPSTGLEDATNEKLFF. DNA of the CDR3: TGTGCCAGCAGCCCCTCGACAGGGCTAGAGGATGCAACTAATGAAAAACTGTTTTTT.

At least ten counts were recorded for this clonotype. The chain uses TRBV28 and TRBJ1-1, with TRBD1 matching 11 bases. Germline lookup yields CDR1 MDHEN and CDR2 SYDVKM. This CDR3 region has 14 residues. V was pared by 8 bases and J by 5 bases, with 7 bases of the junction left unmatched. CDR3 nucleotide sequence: TGTGCCAGCGGAATAGGGACAGGGGGAACTGAAGCTTTCTTT. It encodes CASGIGTGGTEAFF.

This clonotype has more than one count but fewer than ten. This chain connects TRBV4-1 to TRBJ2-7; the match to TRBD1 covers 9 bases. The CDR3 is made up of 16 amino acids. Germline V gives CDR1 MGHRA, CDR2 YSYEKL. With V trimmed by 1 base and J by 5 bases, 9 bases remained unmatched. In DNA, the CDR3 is TGCGCCAGCAGCCAAGGAACCACAGGGGGCATGAACGAGCAGTACTTC. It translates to CASSQGTTGGMNEQYF.

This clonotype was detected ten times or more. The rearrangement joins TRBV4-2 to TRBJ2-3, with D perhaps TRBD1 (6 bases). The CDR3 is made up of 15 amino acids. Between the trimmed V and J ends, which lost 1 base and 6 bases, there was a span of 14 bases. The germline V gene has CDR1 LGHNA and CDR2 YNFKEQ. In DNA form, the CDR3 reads TGTGCCAGCAGCCAAGGGGGACAACAGTTGGATACGCAGTATTTT. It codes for CASSQGGQQLDTQYF.

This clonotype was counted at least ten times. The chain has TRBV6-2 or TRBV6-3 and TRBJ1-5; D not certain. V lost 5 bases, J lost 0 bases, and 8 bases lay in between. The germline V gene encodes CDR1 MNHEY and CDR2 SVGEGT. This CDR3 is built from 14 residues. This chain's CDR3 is CASSKPTSNQPQHF. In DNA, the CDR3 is TGTGCCAGCAGTAAACCGACTAGCAATCAGCCCCAGCATTTT.

The CDR3 reads CASSLTDRSYEQYF. CDR3 in DNA: TGTGCCAGCAGCTTAACGGACAGGTCCTACGAGCAGTACTTC. The chain is built from TRBV7-9 and TRBJ2-7; 7 bases agree with TRBD1. The CDR3 has 14 residues. Unmatched junction bases numbered 2, after V lost 2 bases and J lost 1 base. Germline V gene sequence: CDR1 SEHNR, CDR2 FQNEAQ (reference sequence). The complete variable domain, with remaining parts taken from reference TRBV7-9 and TRBJ2-7, reads DTGVSQNPRHKITKRGQNVTFRCDPISEHNRLYWYRQTLGQGPEFLTYFQNEAQLEKSRLLSDRFSAERPKGSFSTLEIQRTEQGDSAMYLCASSLTDRSYEQYFGPGTRLTVT.